The clone carrying this TCR beta chain was recorded many times. This sample is part of a study of response to subunit inactivated influenza vaccine. TCRdb ran MiXCR on the RT-PCR reads and lists one entry per CDR3 protein. The sample has 500,000 to 600,000 distinct CDR3 sequences, around 11% seen once. The germline V gene has CDR1 SGHTA and CDR2 FQGNSA. V lost 5 bases and J 5 bases, leaving 19 bases between the germline ends. The CDR3 runs to 16 residues. The data also belong to a second study, concerning T cells expressing NK-cell markers. This second report adds: 5'RACE template switching built TCR beta cDNA with unique molecular identifiers. Seven sequenced donors out of eight were HCMV-seropositive, one seronegative. Whether expanded NKG2C+ T cell clones recognized HCMV stayed uncertain.

The chain employs TRBV7-2 and TRBJ2-1; the D gene is possibly TRBD1 (6 bases). The clonotype originates from a man in his fifties who received an inactivated influenza vaccine. The material was PBMCs from blood, obtained on the day of vaccination. CDR3: CASSPRYRAIDNEQFF. The CDR3 nucleotides read TGTGCCAGCAGCCCCCGATACAGGGCCATCGACAATGAGCAGTTCTTC.